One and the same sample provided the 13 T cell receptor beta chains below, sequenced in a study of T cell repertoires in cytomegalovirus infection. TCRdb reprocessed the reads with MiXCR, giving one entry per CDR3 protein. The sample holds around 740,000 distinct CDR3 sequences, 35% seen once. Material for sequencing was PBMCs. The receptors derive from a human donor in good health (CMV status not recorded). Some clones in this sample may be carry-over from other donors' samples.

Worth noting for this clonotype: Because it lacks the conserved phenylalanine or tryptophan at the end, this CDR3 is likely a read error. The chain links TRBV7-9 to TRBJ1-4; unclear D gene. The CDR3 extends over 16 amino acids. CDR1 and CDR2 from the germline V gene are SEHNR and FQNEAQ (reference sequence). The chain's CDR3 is CSSCLLPDLRNEKLFL. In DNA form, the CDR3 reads TGTTCCAGCTGCTTATTGCCGGACCTGCGGAATGAAAAACTGTTTTTG.

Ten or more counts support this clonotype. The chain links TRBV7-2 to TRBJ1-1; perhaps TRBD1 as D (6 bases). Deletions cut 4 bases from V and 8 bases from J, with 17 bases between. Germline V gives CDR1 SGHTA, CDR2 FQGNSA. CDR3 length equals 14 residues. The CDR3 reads CASSSGWGALEAFF. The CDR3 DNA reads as TGTGCCAGCAGCTCCGGTTGGGGGGCTTTGGAAGCTTTCTTT.

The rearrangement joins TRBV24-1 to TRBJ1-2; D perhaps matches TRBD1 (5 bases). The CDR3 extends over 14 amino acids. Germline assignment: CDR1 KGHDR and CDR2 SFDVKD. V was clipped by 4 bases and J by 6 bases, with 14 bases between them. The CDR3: CATSESPRAHGYTF. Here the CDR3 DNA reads TGTGCCACCAGTGAAAGCCCCAGGGCCCATGGCTACACCTTC.

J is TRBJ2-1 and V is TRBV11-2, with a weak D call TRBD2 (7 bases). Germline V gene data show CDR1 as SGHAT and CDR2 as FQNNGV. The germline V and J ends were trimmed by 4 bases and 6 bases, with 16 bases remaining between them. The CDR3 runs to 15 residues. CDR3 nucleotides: TGTGCCAGCAGCTCACCTAGGGGGAGGGTCAATGAGCAGTTCTTC. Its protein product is CASSSPRGRVNEQFF. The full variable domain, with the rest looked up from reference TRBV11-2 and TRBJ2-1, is EAGVAQSPRYKIIEKRQSVAFWCNPISGHATLYWYQQILGQGPKLLIQFQNNGVVDDSQLPKDRFSAERLKGVDSTLKIQPAKLEDSAVYLCASSSPRGRVNEQFFGPGTRLTVL.

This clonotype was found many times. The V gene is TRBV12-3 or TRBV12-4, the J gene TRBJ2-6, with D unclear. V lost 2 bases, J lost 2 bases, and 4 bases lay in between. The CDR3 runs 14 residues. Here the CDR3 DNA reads TGTGCCAGCAGTTTAATCCCTGGGGCCAACGTCCTGACTTTC. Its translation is CASSLIPGANVLTF.

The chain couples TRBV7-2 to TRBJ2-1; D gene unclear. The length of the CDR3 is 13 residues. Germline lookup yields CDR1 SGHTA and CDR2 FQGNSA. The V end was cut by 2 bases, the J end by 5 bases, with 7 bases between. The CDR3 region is CASSLPIHNEQFF. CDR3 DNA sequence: TGTGCCAGCAGCTTACCCATACACAATGAGCAGTTCTTC. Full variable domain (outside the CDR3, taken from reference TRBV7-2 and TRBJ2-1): GAGVSQSPSNKVTEKGKDVELRCDPISGHTALYWYRQSLGQGLEFLIYFQGNSAPDKSGLPSDRFSAERTGGSVSTLTIQRTQQEDSAVYLCASSLPIHNEQFFGPGTRLTVL.

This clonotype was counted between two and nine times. The CDR3 DNA reads TGTGCCAGCAGGACGGACAGGGCGAAAAATGAAAAACTGTTTTTT. Protein product: CASRTDRAKNEKLFF. The chain couples TRBV28 to TRBJ1-4, with 8 bases that match TRBD1. This CDR3 has 15 amino acids. V lost 6 bases and J lost 5; bases outside the gene matches: 8. Germline CDR1 is MDHEN and CDR2 is SYDVKM.

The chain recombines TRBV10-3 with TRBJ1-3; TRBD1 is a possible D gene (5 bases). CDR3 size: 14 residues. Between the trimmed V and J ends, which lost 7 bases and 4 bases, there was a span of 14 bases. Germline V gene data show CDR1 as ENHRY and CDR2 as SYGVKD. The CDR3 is CAITTGESGNTIYF. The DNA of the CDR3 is TGTGCCATCACAACGGGGGAATCCGGAAACACCATATATTTT.

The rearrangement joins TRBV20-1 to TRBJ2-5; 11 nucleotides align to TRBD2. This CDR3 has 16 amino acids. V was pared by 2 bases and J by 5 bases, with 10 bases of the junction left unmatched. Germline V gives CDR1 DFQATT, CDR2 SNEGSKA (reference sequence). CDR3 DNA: TGCAGTGCTAGAACCTATAGCGGGAGGGCCCCTGAGACCCAGTACTTC. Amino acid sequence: CSARTYSGRAPETQYF.

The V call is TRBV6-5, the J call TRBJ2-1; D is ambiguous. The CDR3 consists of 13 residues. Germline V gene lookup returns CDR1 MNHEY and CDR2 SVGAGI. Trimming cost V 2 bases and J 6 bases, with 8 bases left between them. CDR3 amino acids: CASSYRDFNEQFF. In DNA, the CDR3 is TGTGCCAGCAGTTACCGCGACTTCAATGAGCAGTTCTTC.

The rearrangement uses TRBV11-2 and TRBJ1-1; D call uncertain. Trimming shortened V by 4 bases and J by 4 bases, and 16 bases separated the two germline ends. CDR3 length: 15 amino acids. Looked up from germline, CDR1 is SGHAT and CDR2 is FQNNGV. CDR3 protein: CASSSQTERTTEAFF. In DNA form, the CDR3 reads TGTGCCAGCAGCTCCCAGACTGAGCGAACCACTGAAGCTTTCTTT. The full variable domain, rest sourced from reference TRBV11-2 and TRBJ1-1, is EAGVAQSPRYKIIEKRQSVAFWCNPISGHATLYWYQQILGQGPKLLIQFQNNGVVDDSQLPKDRFSAERLKGVDSTLKIQPAKLEDSAVYLCASSSQTERTTEAFFGQGTRLTVV.

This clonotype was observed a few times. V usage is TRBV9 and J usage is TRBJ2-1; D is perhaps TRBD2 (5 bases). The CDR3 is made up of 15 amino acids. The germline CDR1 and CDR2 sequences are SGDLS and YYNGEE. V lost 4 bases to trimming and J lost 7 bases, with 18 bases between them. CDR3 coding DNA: TGTGCCAGCAGCATCCCGGGATTGGGTTCAAATGAGCAGTTCTTC. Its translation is CASSIPGLGSNEQFF.

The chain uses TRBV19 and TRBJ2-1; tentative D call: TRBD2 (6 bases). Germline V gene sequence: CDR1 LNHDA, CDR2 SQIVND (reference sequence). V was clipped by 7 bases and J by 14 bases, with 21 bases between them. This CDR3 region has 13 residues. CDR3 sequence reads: CASNSWDGGEEFF. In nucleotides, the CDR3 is TGTGCCAGTAACTCTTGGGACGGCGGGGAGGAGTTCTTC.